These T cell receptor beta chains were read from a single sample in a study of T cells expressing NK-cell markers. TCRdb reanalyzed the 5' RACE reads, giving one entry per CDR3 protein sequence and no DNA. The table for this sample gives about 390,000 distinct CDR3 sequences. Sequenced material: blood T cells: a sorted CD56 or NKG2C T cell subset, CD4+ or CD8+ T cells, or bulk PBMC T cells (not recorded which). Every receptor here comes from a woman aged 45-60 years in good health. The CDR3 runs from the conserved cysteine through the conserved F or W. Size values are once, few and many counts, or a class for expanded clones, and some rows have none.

CASSSSVGTKARKTEAFF | TRBJ1-1 | 18 | NA | TRBV5-1
CASSLGRGRPHEQFF | TRBJ2-1 | 15 | NA | TRBV11-2
CERRYSNQPQHF | TRBJ1-5 | 12 | NA | TRBV20-1
CASSPVTSGRSDEQFF | TRBJ2-1 | 16 | NA | TRBV14
CASSSLGTDTQYF | TRBJ2-3 | 13 | NA | TRBV9
CAISPGGLAGVDIQYF | TRBJ2-4 | 16 | NA | TRBV10-3
CASSQPLQGAKNIQYF | TRBJ2-4 | 16 | NA | TRBV4-1
CSARDRGDYRETQYF | TRBJ2-5 | 15 | NA | TRBV20-1
CSARFVSPYEQFF | TRBJ2-1 | 13 | NA | TRBV20-1
CASSQVRLAAEAFF | TRBJ1-1 | 14 | NA | TRBV4-1
CSAGQQLSYEQYF | TRBJ2-7 | 13 | NA | TRBV29-1
CATSDLNSHEQFF | TRBJ2-1 | 13 | NA | TRBV24-1
CASSTTGTITEAFF | TRBJ1-1 | 14 | NA | TRBV6-2/TRBV6-3
CASSLIDNTEAFF | TRBJ1-1 | 13 | NA | TRBV4-1
CASSLGASGIQETQYF | TRBJ2-5 | 16 | NA | TRBV11-2
CSVWTDYNEQFF | TRBJ2-1 | 12 | NA | TRBV29-1
CASSLGGIWDRNYNEQFF | TRBJ2-1 | 18 | NA | TRBV5-1
CASSLGTDRDTDTQYF | TRBJ2-3 | 16 | NA | TRBV11-3
CASSLAVAGYNEQFF | TRBJ2-1 | 15 | NA | TRBV5-1
CSARPIGQGGGYTF | TRBJ1-2 | 14 | NA | TRBV20-1
CASSLEAGEGEKLFF | TRBJ1-4 | 15 | NA | TRBV5-1
CASRSTGNSGANVLTF | TRBJ2-6 | 16 | NA | TRBV19
CASSPRSGLNTGELFF | TRBJ2-2 | 16 | NA | TRBV11-3
CASSPRDGGTEAFF | TRBJ1-1 | 14 | NA | TRBV7-3
CASSWTKSNQPQHF | TRBJ1-5 | 14 | NA | TRBV12-3/TRBV12-4
CASSHDPGQGRDTQYF | TRBJ2-3 | 16 | medium-sized | TRBV4-1
CASSLAYRGANTEAFF | TRBJ1-1 | 16 | NA | TRBV5-1
CASSRTSANNEQFF | TRBJ2-1 | 14 | NA | TRBV12-3/TRBV12-4
CATSRRLQGEGYTF | TRBJ1-2 | 14 | NA | TRBV15
CATSNPGLAYTGELFF | TRBJ2-2 | 16 | NA | TRBV24-1
CASQDEDTGELFF | TRBJ2-2 | 13 | NA | TRBV6-1
CASSQEIEETQYF | TRBJ2-5 | 13 | NA | TRBV4-1
CASSQGTGGRTEAFF | TRBJ1-1 | 15 | NA | TRBV3-1
CASSQIRTQYF | TRBJ2-5 | 11 | NA | TRBV6-2/TRBV6-3
CASSSPLLNEQFF | TRBJ2-1 | 13 | NA | TRBV11-3
CASHSSGAYNEQFF | TRBJ2-1 | 14 | NA | TRBV12-3/TRBV12-4
CASSQSGSFYNEQFF | TRBJ2-1 | 15 | NA | TRBV6-2/TRBV6-3
CASITGGGTGELFF | TRBJ2-2 | 14 | NA | TRBV2
CASSPFRHEETQYF | TRBJ2-5 | 14 | NA | TRBV27
CASSGQVNQPQHF | TRBJ1-5 | 13 | NA | TRBV10-2
CASSQTSETQYF | TRBJ2-5 | 12 | NA | TRBV3-1
CASSYRDSNGSPLHF | TRBJ1-6 | 15 | NA | TRBV6-5
CASSPLYEQYF | TRBJ2-7 | 11 | NA | TRBV6-6
CASLGLGSTRNYGYTF | TRBJ1-2 | 16 | NA | TRBV12-3/TRBV12-4
CASMGYKAGIMNTEAFF | TRBJ1-1 | 17 | NA | TRBV5-1
CASRPTSFRDTQYF | TRBJ2-3 | 14 | NA | TRBV4-2
CASSPQTGRYTEAFF | TRBJ1-1 | 15 | NA | TRBV27
CATSDWSGAETQYF | TRBJ2-5 | 14 | NA | TRBV24-1
CASSLDRGTGYTF | TRBJ1-2 | 13 | NA | TRBV12-3/TRBV12-4
CASSPRRANTEAFF | TRBJ1-1 | 14 | NA | TRBV3-1
CASIWGQQNEKLFF | TRBJ1-4 | 14 | NA | TRBV5-1
CASRQDTTTYEQYF | TRBJ2-7 | 14 | NA | TRBV7-9
CSARERGYAGANVLTF | TRBJ2-6 | 16 | NA | TRBV20-1